Shown below are 15 T cell receptor beta chains from a single sample sequenced in a study of blood T cell repertoires in COVID-19. The protocol was immunoSEQ multiplex PCR, while the TCRdb copy is restricted to in-frame clones and leaves out a portion. The table lists under 200,000 clones, 70% to 90% of them singletons. Sequencing input: peripheral blood. The source of these receptors is a woman aged 80 or over in a cohort sampled during active or convalescent COVID-19.

The chain joins TRBV18 to TRBJ1-3; D ambiguous. The V gene's germline CDR1 is KGHSH and CDR2 LQKENI. This CDR3 region has 15 residues. Trimming pared 6 bases from V and 2 bases from J, leaving 14 bases between. This CDR3 reads CASSGSQGAGNTIYF. CDR3 bases: TGTGCCAGCTCCGGTTCCCAAGGAGCTGGAAACACCATATATTTT.

The V call is TRBV5-1, the J call TRBJ1-4, with D uncertain. CDR1 is SGHRS and CDR2 is YFSETQ in the germline V gene. Trimming pared 7 bases from V and 4 bases from J, leaving 26 bases between. The CDR3 length is 18 residues. CDR3 loop: CASSGAGIQGFSNEKLFF. In nucleotides, the CDR3 is TGCGCCAGCTCAGGAGCCGGGATACAAGGGTTCAGTAATGAAAAACTGTTTTTT.

The chain is built from TRBV7-2 and TRBJ2-2; D call uncertain. The CDR3 runs 13 residues. Trimming removed 4 bases at V and 0 bases at J, with 3 bases between. Germline CDR1 and CDR2: SGHTA and FQGNSA. The CDR3 loop reads CASSSANTGELFF. CDR3 nucleotide sequence: TGTGCCAGCAGCTCAGCGAACACCGGGGAGCTGTTTTTT.

There are a few counts of this clone. V and J are TRBV5-4 and TRBJ2-1; D remains ambiguous. The V end lost 5 bases, the J end lost 8 bases, and 14 bases lay between the germline ends. Per germline, CDR1 SGHNT and CDR2 YYREEE (reference sequence). The CDR3 spans 13 residues. The CDR3 region is CASRPASADEQFF. The CDR3 DNA reads TGTGCCAGCAGACCCGCCTCGGCGGATGAGCAGTTCTTC.

This sequence joins TRBV28 and TRBJ1-4; D ambiguous. V lost 6 bases to trimming and J lost 4 bases, with 15 bases between them. Germline loops: CDR1 MDHEN, CDR2 SYDVKM. This CDR3 has 15 residues. CDR3 amino acids: CASSSGGLGNEKLFF. CDR3 in DNA: TGTGCCAGCAGCAGCGGAGGGCTTGGTAATGAAAAACTGTTTTTT.

The rearrangement uses TRBV18 and TRBJ1-6; TRBD1 might be the D (5 bases). Germline lookup yields CDR1 KGHSH and CDR2 LQKENI. The length of the CDR3 is 18 residues. Trimming left V 3 bases short and J 12 bases short, with 27 bases between. The CDR3 loop reads CASSPFGPGPVGEEPLHF. CDR3 sequence (DNA): TGTGCCAGCTCACCTTTTGGTCCGGGTCCGGTAGGGGAGGAACCCCTCCACTTT.

CDR3 region: CATSDSARQGGNEKLFF. For the CDR3, the DNA is TGTGCCACCAGTGATTCCGCCCGACAGGGTGGCAATGAAAAACTGTTTTTT. The rearrangement links TRBV24-1 to TRBJ1-4, with TRBD1 matching 7 bases. J was trimmed by 5 bases and V by 2 bases; bases with no gene match: 10. Germline loops: CDR1 KGHDR, CDR2 SFDVKD. This CDR3 region has 17 residues.

The chain joins TRBV6-5 to TRBJ2-1; D is perhaps TRBD2 (6 bases). CDR3 length: 15 residues. The germline CDR1 and CDR2 sequences are MNHEY and SVGAGI. With 5 bases removed from V and 4 bases from J, the gap between germline ends came to 15 bases. The CDR3 loop is CASSIGGWEYNEQFF. The CDR3 DNA follows: TGTGCCAGCAGTATTGGAGGGTGGGAATACAATGAGCAGTTCTTC.

The chain is built from TRBV15 and TRBJ1-4, with TRBD1 matching over 7 bases. V lost 7 bases, J lost 0 bases, and 11 bases stayed unmatched. CDR1 is LNHNV and CDR2 is YYDKDF in the germline V gene (reference sequence). This CDR3 is built from 17 residues. CDR3 bases: TGTGCCACCAAGCCCGGGACAGCAAGAACAACTAATGAAAAACTGTTTTTT. It translates to CATKPGTARTTNEKLFF.

The V gene is TRBV5-4, the J gene TRBJ2-4, with D uncertain. V was clipped by 5 bases and J by 5 bases, with 17 bases between them. The CDR3 contains 15 residues. Germline V gene data show CDR1 as SGHNT and CDR2 as YYREEE (reference sequence). The CDR3 here is CASRPSPGWENIQYF. Here the CDR3 DNA reads TGTGCCAGCAGGCCATCCCCCGGGTGGGAAAACATTCAGTACTTC.

This clone has more than one count but fewer than ten. The chain combines TRBV30 with TRBJ1-2; 8 bases agree with TRBD1. The J segment lost 3 bases and the V segment lost 4 bases, leaving 4 bases of the junction unmatched. The V gene's germline CDR1 is GTSNPN and CDR2 SVGIG (reference sequence). The CDR3 is 13 amino acids. The CDR3 protein is CAWTTDRDYGYTF. The CDR3 bases are TGTGCCTGGACGACGGACAGGGACTATGGCTACACCTTC.

The chain links TRBV7-7 to TRBJ2-1; 8 nucleotides line up with TRBD2. The CDR3 has 15 amino acids. With 1 base clipped from V and 2 bases from J, the junction kept 1 base outside the gene matches. Germline CDR1 is SSHAT and CDR2 is FNYEAQ (reference sequence). CDR3 region: CASSLGSGTYNEQFF. Written as DNA, the CDR3 is TGTGCCAGCAGCTTAGGTAGCGGGACCTACAATGAGCAGTTCTTC.

J is TRBJ1-1 and V is TRBV11-2; 7 bases agree with TRBD1. This CDR3 comprises 15 residues. The germline CDR1 and CDR2 sequences are SGHAT and FQNNGV. Germline trimming cut 5 bases from V and 2 bases from J; bases unmatched to any gene: 8. The CDR3, as DNA: TGTGCCAGCAGCCAAACCGGGACAGTTAACACTGAAGCTTTCTTT. Protein sequence: CASSQTGTVNTEAFF.

The chain employs TRBV4-1 and TRBJ1-4; D is uncertain. V was shortened by 6 bases and J by 7 bases, with 9 bases between the two germline ends. Germline CDR1 reads MGHRA; CDR2 reads YSYEKL. The CDR3 sequence is 12 residues long. CDR3 loop: CASRGVGEKLFF. The CDR3 DNA follows: TGCGCCAGCAGGGGCGTGGGTGAAAAACTGTTTTTT.

This chain joins TRBV21-1 and TRBJ1-2; TRBD1, as called in the table, went unchecked against the DNA. TRBV21-1 represents a pseudogene. The CDR3 covers 17 residues. CDR3 DNA sequence: TGTGCCAGCAGCAAAGACAGGGGGCGAAAGTTACGAGATGGCTACACCTTC. It is translated as CASSKDRGRKLRDGYTF.